Described below is a single T cell receptor (beta chain) sequence and its context. Its target is not known. One end of the junction does not line up with germline, which may come from a read error. The sample is drawn from a study of T-cell reconstitution after alpha-beta-depleted transplantation in children. Points from the study as a whole: High day-60 TCRbeta diversity in some patients came from surviving recipient T cells and thymic progenitors. About two months after transplant, alpha-beta T cells reportedly came from several hundred expanded graft clones. Most T-cell counts and diversity one year after the transplant came from T cells that were newly produced.

The CDR3 covers 15 residues. CDR1 and CDR2 (germline): DFQATT, SNEGSKA (reference sequence). The TCRbeta library was prepared with unique molecular identifiers. TCRdb re-derived calls from the PCR reads in MiXCR, one entry per CDR3 protein. The sample gives hundreds of thousands of distinct CDR3 sequences, 20% to 25% of which show up once; approximately 14% is in the top ten. The TCR sequence derives from a boy in the first two years of life who had a stem cell transplant for acute myeloid leukemia, so the T cells may come from the graft donor. The V and J genes are TRBV20-1 and TRBJ2-3; 12 bases match TRBD1. This sample comprised PBMCs, mostly from graft donor cells, obtained 360 days after TCRalphabeta/CD19-depleted stem cell transplant. The CDR3 DNA sequence: TGCAGTCTTAATCCGGGACAGGGGGCGTCAGATGCGCAGTATTTT. Protein: CSLNPGQGASDAQYF.